This T cell receptor beta chain was obtained from a study of T cell changes during pregnancy in multiple sclerosis. Sequenced by immunoSEQ multiplex PCR; TCRdb stores in-frame clones only, minus some. The sample consists of about 68,000 clones, approximately 90% of them appearing once. Trimming removed 0 bases from V and 1 base from J; junction bases left unmatched: 5. Germline CDR1 and CDR2: SQVTM and ANQGSEA. The CDR3 is 16 amino acids. The rearrangement joins TRBV29-1 to TRBJ2-1, with 8 nucleotides matching TRBD1. The origin of this receptor is a female donor with multiple sclerosis, enrolled in a pregnancy study. This material consisted of peripheral blood, taken in the third trimester of pregnancy. CDR3: CSVEDPDRESYNEQFF. The DNA of the CDR3 is TGCAGCGTTGAAGATCCGGACAGGGAGTCCTACAATGAGCAGTTCTTC.